This T cell receptor (beta chain) was captured in a study of shared clonotypes between healthy human individuals. For the study at large: Per donor, three plates held CD4 naive cells, three held CD4 memory, two held CD8 naive and one held CD8 memory.

The naive CD8 population came from CD45RO-negative cells selected for CCR7, without terminally differentiated effector memory CD45RA+ cells. Only in-frame clones appear in the TCRdb table, and some are missing; sequencing was by immunoSEQ multiplex PCR. This sample carries roughly 2.1 million clones, roughly 91% of them seen once, and the ten largest clones take around 1.7%. V shed 6 bases, J shed 4 bases, and the junction held 8 bases outside the gene matches. Germline CDR1 is MDHEN and CDR2 is SYDVKM. The CDR3 consists of 14 residues. The receptor was derived from a man between 18 and 35 years old in good health. Some clones in this sample may be carry-over from other donors' samples. The specimen was naive CD8+ T cells from PBMCs. V gene TRBV28 combines with J gene TRBJ2-7; 8 bases fit TRBD1. The CDR3 sequence: CASRLDRVDYEQYF. For the CDR3, the DNA is TGTGCCAGCAGGCTGGACAGGGTGGATTACGAGCAGTACTTC.